The T cell receptor (beta chain) under discussion was sequenced for a study of STAT5B mutations in CD4+ large granular lymphocyte leukemia. About the research overall: Among healthy controls, a particular HLA allele went with more CDR3 'QG' motifs.

This was a survey-level run. This table comes from immunoSEQ multiplex PCR, and its TCRdb copy is limited to in-frame clones, with some not included. The repertoire holds roughly 30,000 clones, with 55% to 80% as singletons. Per germline, CDR1 MNHNS and CDR2 SASEGT. J lost 2 bases, V lost 6 bases, and 4 bases had no gene match. The CDR3 totals 14 residues. Study results and limitations: Compared with healthy controls (2/35), patient top clones favored TRBV06 (8/27).

This clone has more than one count but fewer than ten. Its matching antigen is unknown. The sequenced sample consisted of CD4+ T cells from blood buffy coats. This rearrangement joins TRBV6-1 to TRBJ1-5, with 7 nucleotides matching TRBD1. The sequence was collected from a human donor in good health. Here the CDR3 reads CASRVDRGNQPQHF. The CDR3 bases are TGTGCCAGCAGAGTAGACAGGGGCAATCAGCCCCAGCATTTT.